This T cell receptor (beta chain) derives from a study of blood T cell repertoires in COVID-19. Overall study: Acute and convalescent COVID-19 samples came from the United States, Italy and Spain.

V dropped 3 bases and J dropped 7 bases, with 16 bases sitting between them. CDR3 length equals 14 residues. CDR1 and CDR2 (germline): SGHNT, YYREEE (reference sequence). In the authors' methods: Reference gene primer amplification gave estimated nucleated cell counts. Generated by immunoSEQ multiplex PCR, the TCRdb table keeps only in-frame clones and is missing some. V and J calls and clone size follow that table, whereas D and trimming were derived from the DNA. The profile shows some 240,000 clones, 84% of them singletons. All enrollees were roughly 18 to 100 years old and from about two dozen US areas. Donors were grouped by their self-reported clinical history.

This chain connects TRBV5-4 to TRBJ1-2, with D uncertain. This TCR was sampled from a young man with acute COVID-19. What was sequenced was PBMCs or T cells enriched from blood (not recorded which). The CDR3 protein is CASSSQTKIAGYTF. In DNA, the CDR3 is TGTGCCAGCAGCTCCCAGACAAAGATCGCTGGCTACACCTTC.